This is a list of T cell receptor beta chains from one sample in a study of T-cell memory formation after mild COVID-19. Using its own MiXCR run on the 5' RACE reads, TCRdb lists one record per CDR3 protein. The table has 400,000 to 500,000 distinct CDR3 sequences, 24% seen once. What was sequenced was PBMCs or a T cell subset sorted from them (not recorded which). These receptors originate from an adult woman who had mild COVID-19 (a few samples of this study predate the infection). Cell type and time point are not known. CDR3s include the opening cysteine and the closing phenylalanine or tryptophan. The D gene is left open where the match is weak. Some rows have no size entry. The others give once, few or many, or a class for an expanded clone.

V	D	J	size	DNA	CDR3
TRBV9	NA	TRBJ2-2	NA	TGTGCCAGCAGCGTCTTTGACACCGGGGAGCTGTTTTTT	CASSVFDTGELFF
TRBV7-9	TRBD2	TRBJ2-1	NA	TGTGCCAGCAGCCCGTCGGGAGGGAGGATACCCTACAATGAGCAGTTCTTC	CASSPSGGRIPYNEQFF
TRBV4-2	NA	TRBJ2-5	few	TGTGCCAGCAGCCAGGGTAGGGGGGGAGTTAAAGAGACCCAGTACTTC	CASSQGRGGVKETQYF
TRBV10-3	NA	TRBJ2-7	NA	TGTGCCATCAGTGGGGGCTTCGGGCAAAACTACGAGCAGTACTTC	CAISGGFGQNYEQYF
TRBV11-3	TRBD2	TRBJ2-1	few	TGTGCCAGCAGCCAGGGACTAGCGGGAGTTTACAATGAGCAGTTCTTC	CASSQGLAGVYNEQFF
TRBV3-1	NA	TRBJ1-6	NA	TGTGCCAGCAGCCAAGATCCCCAATCTACTTCACCCCTCCACTTT	CASSQDPQSTSPLHF
TRBV15	TRBD2	TRBJ2-1	NA	TGTGCCACCAGCAGAGATCAGTTTCTGACTAGCGGACAGTTCTTC	CATSRDQFLTSGQFF
TRBV30	TRBD1	TRBJ2-1	few	TGTGCCTGTGCCGGGACAGCTTTCTATGAGCAGTTCTTC	CACAGTAFYEQFF
TRBV9	TRBD1	TRBJ2-7	NA	TGTGCCAGCAGCAACCGGGACAGGGCCGGCGAGCAGTACTTC	CASSNRDRAGEQYF
TRBV4-1	NA	TRBJ2-4	NA	TGCGCCAGCAGCCAAGAAGGGACCACAGTGAACTACTTC	CASSQEGTTVNYF
TRBV2	TRBD2	TRBJ2-7	NA	TGTGCCAGCGGTAGCGGGGCCTACGAGCAGTACTTC	CASGSGAYEQYF
TRBV12-3/TRBV12-4	NA	TRBJ1-1	NA	TGTGCCAGCAGTTTGAGTCGGGAAAGCACTGAAGCTTTCTTT	CASSLSRESTEAFF
TRBV7-2	TRBD1	TRBJ1-5	NA	TGTGCCAGCAGCAAGACAGGGGGAGGCCAGCCCCAGCATTTT	CASSKTGGGQPQHF
TRBV12-3/TRBV12-4	NA	TRBJ1-6	NA	TGTGCCAGCAGTTTGGCACCCAATTCACCCCTCCACTTT	CASSLAPNSPLHF
TRBV4-2	NA	TRBJ2-3	few	TGTGCCAGCAGCCCCAAAGGTATGCGCGAGAACTGGGTTGGTACGCAGTATTTT	CASSPKGMRENWVGTQYF
TRBV24-1	NA	TRBJ1-2	few	TGTGCCACCAGTGATTTCTCCGGGTCGGGCTACACCTTC	CATSDFSGSGYTF
TRBV15	NA	TRBJ1-4	NA	TGTGCCACCAGCGGCCTGGCGGGGGGCGGTGAAAAACTGTTTTTT	CATSGLAGGGEKLFF
TRBV20-1	TRBD1	TRBJ2-7	few	TGCAGTGCTAGGCAGCGACAGGGGGTATGGTACGAGCAGTACTTC	CSARQRQGVWYEQYF
TRBV3-1	NA	TRBJ1-4	few	TGTGCCAGCAGCCAAGCCGGACATAATGAAAAACTGTTTTTT	CASSQAGHNEKLFF
TRBV20-1	NA	TRBJ1-1	few	TGCAGTGCCACCCGGAGCCAGAACACTGAAGCTTTCTTT	CSATRSQNTEAFF
TRBV5-4	TRBD2	TRBJ2-3	NA	TGTGCCAGCAGGGATCCGCTAGCGGGGGCCACAGATACGCAGTATTTT	CASRDPLAGATDTQYF
TRBV6-2/TRBV6-3	NA	TRBJ2-1	once	TGTGCCAGCAGTTACTCCGATTACAATGAGCAGTTCTTC	CASSYSDYNEQFF
TRBV9	TRBD2	TRBJ2-7	NA	TGTGCCAGCAGCGCGACTAGCGCATCCTACGAGCAGTACTTC	CASSATSASYEQYF
TRBV29-1	NA	TRBJ2-7	many	TGCAGCGTGGCGGATTTCGAGCAGTACTTC	CSVADFEQYF
TRBV4-2	TRBD1	TRBJ2-1	NA	TGTGCCAGCAGCCAGTTTGGACAGGGGCGTGAGCAGTTCTTC	CASSQFGQGREQFF
TRBV14	NA	TRBJ2-2	few	TGTGCCAGCAGCCTTAACCCCACCGGGGAGCTGTTTTTT	CASSLNPTGELFF
TRBV5-1	NA	TRBJ2-3	NA	TGCGCCAGCAGCTTAGGGTACTCAGACAGGAGCACAGATACGCAGTATTTT	CASSLGYSDRSTDTQYF
TRBV5-1	NA	TRBJ2-1	NA	TGCGCCAGCAGCTACGGGGAGTACAATGAGCAGTTCTTC	CASSYGEYNEQFF
TRBV7-8	NA	TRBJ1-5	few	TGTGCCAGCAGCTTAGTGTGGCAGCCCCAGCATTTT	CASSLVWQPQHF
TRBV6-5	NA	TRBJ1-1	NA	TGTGCCAGCAGTTATATAAGGGTTGGCACTGAAGCTTTCTTT	CASSYIRVGTEAFF
TRBV18	NA	TRBJ2-7	NA	TGTGCCAGCTCCGGGACCTCCGCCTACGAGCAGTACTTC	CASSGTSAYEQYF
TRBV7-3	NA	TRBJ2-2	many	TGTGCCAGCAGCTTAACCACGCATAGCACCGGGGAGCTGTTTTTT	CASSLTTHSTGELFF
TRBV11-2	NA	TRBJ1-5	NA	TGTGCCAGCAGCTTAAATTTCCTTAGCAATCAGCCCCAGCATTTT	CASSLNFLSNQPQHF